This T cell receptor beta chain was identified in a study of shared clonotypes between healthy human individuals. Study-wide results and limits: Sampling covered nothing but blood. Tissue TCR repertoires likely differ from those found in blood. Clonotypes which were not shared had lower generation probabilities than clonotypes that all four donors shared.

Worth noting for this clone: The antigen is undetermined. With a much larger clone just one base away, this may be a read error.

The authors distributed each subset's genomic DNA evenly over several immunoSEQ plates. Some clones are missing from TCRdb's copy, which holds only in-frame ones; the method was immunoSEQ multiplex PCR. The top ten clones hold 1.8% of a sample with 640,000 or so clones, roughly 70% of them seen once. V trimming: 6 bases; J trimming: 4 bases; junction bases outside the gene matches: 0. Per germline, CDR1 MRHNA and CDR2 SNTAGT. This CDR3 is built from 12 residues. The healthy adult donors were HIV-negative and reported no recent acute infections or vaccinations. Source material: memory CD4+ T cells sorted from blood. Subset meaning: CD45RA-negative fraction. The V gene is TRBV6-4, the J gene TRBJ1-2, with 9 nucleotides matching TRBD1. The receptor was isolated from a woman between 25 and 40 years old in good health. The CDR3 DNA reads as TGTGCCAGCAGGGACAGGGGCTATGGCTACACCTTC. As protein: CASRDRGYGYTF.